This T cell receptor (beta chain) was profiled in a study of CD8 T cells in ankylosing spondylitis. This clonotype was seen at least ten times. What it recognizes is unknown. A junction end diverges from the germline sequence, so it may reflect a read error. Study-wide points: Disease-linked clones were found to be CD8+ and relatively rare in peripheral blood. Disease-linked clones reportedly concentrated significantly in matched ankylosing spondylitis synovial fluid.

Generation of TCR beta libraries employed quantitative 5'-RACE incorporating molecular barcodes. Using its own MiXCR run on the 5' RACE reads, TCRdb lists one record per CDR3 protein. The data show some 350,000 distinct CDR3 sequences, about 15% seen once. Germline V gives CDR1 SGHTA, CDR2 FQGNSA. The CDR3 is made up of 14 amino acids. The TCR sequence derives from a male donor with ankylosing spondylitis or in good health (not recorded which). The chain is built from TRBV7-2 and TRBJ1-2, with 9 bases matching TRBD1. Sequences were obtained from blood, either unsorted or a sorted T cell fraction (not recorded which). The CDR3 DNA follows: TGCGCCAGCTCTCGGGACAGGGCGAACTATGGCTACACCTTC. Residues: CASSRDRANYGYTF.